This T cell receptor (beta chain) was documented in a study of OX40 agonist ivuxolimab in advanced cancers. Whole-study context: Allowance was made for prior anti-PD-1, anti-PD-L1 or anti-CTLA-4 therapy, and around 41% had some.

With 0 bases removed from V and 2 bases from J, the gap between germline ends came to 11 bases. From germline, CDR1 is ENHRY and CDR2 SYGVKD. This CDR3 comprises 15 residues. The data were produced by immunoSEQ multiplex PCR, yet TCRdb's version contains in-frame clones alone and is incomplete. The table shows 70,000 or so clones, with 80% to 90% occurring only once. The rearrangement uses TRBV10-3 and TRBJ2-7; tentative D call: TRBD1 (6 bases). The sequencing here drew on CD4+ or CD8+ T cells sorted from blood, taken in a trial of the OX40 agonist ivuxolimab. This clonotype was obtained from an adult with an advanced solid tumor such as melanoma, head and neck, liver or kidney cancer. The CDR3 loop reads CAISESTGKTYEQYF. CDR3 in DNA: TGTGCCATCAGTGAGTCCACAGGGAAGACCTACGAGCAGTACTTC.